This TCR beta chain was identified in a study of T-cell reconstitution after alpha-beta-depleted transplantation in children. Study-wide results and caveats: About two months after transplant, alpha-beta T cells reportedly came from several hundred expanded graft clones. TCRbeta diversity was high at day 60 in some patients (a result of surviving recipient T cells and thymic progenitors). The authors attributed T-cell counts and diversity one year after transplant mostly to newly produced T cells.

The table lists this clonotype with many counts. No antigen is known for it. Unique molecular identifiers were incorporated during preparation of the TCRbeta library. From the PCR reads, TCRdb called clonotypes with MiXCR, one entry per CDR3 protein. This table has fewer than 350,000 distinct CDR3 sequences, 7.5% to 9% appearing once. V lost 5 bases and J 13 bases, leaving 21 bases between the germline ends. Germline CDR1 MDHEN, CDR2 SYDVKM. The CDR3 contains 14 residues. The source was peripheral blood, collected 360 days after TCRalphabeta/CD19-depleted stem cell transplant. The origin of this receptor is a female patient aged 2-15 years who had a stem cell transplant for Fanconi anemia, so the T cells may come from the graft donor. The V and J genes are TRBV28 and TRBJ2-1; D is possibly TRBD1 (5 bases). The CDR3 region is CASSAPQDRGRQFF. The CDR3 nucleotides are TGTGCCAGCAGTGCACCACAGGATAGAGGCCGTCAGTTCTTC.